This entry is about one T cell receptor beta chain. Its antigen is undetermined. Germline V gene sequence: CDR1 MGHDK, CDR2 SYGVNS. There are 16 residues in the CDR3. Trimming removed 3 bases from V and 4 bases from J, with 17 bases in between. Time point indicated: after dendritic cell vaccination, including at tumor progression/relapse. Blood PBMC samples: pre-vaccination, two weeks post third vaccination, and at tumor progression. The data were obtained in a study of glioma-infiltrating T cells after dendritic cell vaccination. Study background: Dendritic cell vaccine was injected intradermally three times, biweekly.

Amplification used 60 V beta primers and 13 J beta primers. Profiled with immunoSEQ multiplex PCR; TCRdb holds only in-frame clones, not every one. This table has some 91,000 clones, around four fifths appearing once. Study-level results: Only a small number of patients had complete blood and tumor samples.

The sequencing used blood, collected after dendritic cell vaccination. The clonotype was recovered from a human donor with glioblastoma. The chain employs TRBV25-1 and TRBJ2-3; D might be TRBD2 (7 bases). CDR3 amino acids: CASSEVRGPRSDTQYF. CDR3 bases: TGTGCCAGCAGTGAGGTGCGGGGGCCCCGATCAGATACGCAGTATTTT.